Below are 18 T cell receptor beta chains sequenced from a single sample in a study of CD8 T cells in ankylosing spondylitis. TCRdb reprocessed the 5' RACE reads via MiXCR and lists one record per CDR3 protein. The top ten clones hold 4% to 5% of a sample with fewer than 250,000 distinct CDR3 sequences, 30% to 40% of them seen once. Sequenced: blood, either unsorted or a sorted T cell fraction (not recorded which). Source of these receptors: a male donor with ankylosing spondylitis or in good health (not recorded which).

This rearrangement joins TRBV24-1 to TRBJ2-5, with D tentatively TRBD2 (5 bases). Germline assignment: CDR1 KGHDR and CDR2 SFDVKD. This CDR3 region has 15 residues. The V end lost 5 bases, the J end lost 1 base, and 13 bases lay between the germline ends. The CDR3 nucleotides read TGTGCCACCAGTGCGGGGTTCCAAATCCAAGAGACCCAGTACTTC. The encoded protein is CATSAGFQIQETQYF.

J is TRBJ2-6 and V is TRBV6-4; the D call may be TRBD1 or TRBD2 (6 bases each). Germline CDR1 is MRHNA and CDR2 is SNTAGT. The CDR3 totals 16 residues. V shed 3 bases and J shed 3 bases, with 12 bases lying between them. The CDR3 DNA sequence: TGTGCCAGCAGTGAATCTGGGGGGCATGGGGCCAACGTCCTGACTTTC. This encodes CASSESGGHGANVLTF.

This clonotype turned up a few times. The chain is built from TRBV20-1 and TRBJ2-3; maybe TRBD2 (5 bases). CDR3 length: 14 residues. The germline V and J ends were trimmed by 0 bases and 2 bases, with 9 bases remaining between them. Germline values: CDR1 DFQATT, CDR2 SNEGSKA (reference sequence). The CDR3 sequence: CSARDGGLTDTQYF. The CDR3, as DNA: TGCAGTGCTAGAGACGGAGGCCTCACAGATACGCAGTATTTT.

The chain is built from TRBV20-1 and TRBJ2-7; 8 nucleotides agree with TRBD2. This CDR3 contains 16 residues. With 5 bases clipped from V and 6 bases from J, the junction kept 18 bases outside the gene matches. Per germline, CDR1 DFQATT and CDR2 SNEGSKA (reference sequence). CDR3 nucleotides: TGCAGTGCTCCCCCTGCCCTCGGGACTAGGGCTGGCGAGCAGTACTTC. Protein sequence: CSAPPALGTRAGEQYF.

This clonotype was seen a few times. The genes are TRBV6-6 and TRBJ2-7, with D unresolved. This CDR3 comprises 13 residues. The V end was cut by 2 bases, the J end by 2 bases, with 7 bases between. Germline-derived CDR1 and CDR2 are MNHNY and SVGAGI (reference sequence). CDR3 sequence reads: CASSYSNPYEQYF. The CDR3 nucleotides read TGTGCCAGCAGTTACAGCAATCCCTACGAGCAGTACTTC.

This clonotype showed up just a few times. The rearrangement joins TRBV20-1 to TRBJ1-1; D possibly corresponds to TRBD1 (6 bases). Trimming pared 6 bases from V and 1 base from J, leaving 15 bases between. CDR1 and CDR2 (germline): DFQATT, SNEGSKA (reference sequence). CDR3 size: 14 residues. Here the CDR3 DNA reads TGCAGTGCCCCAGAGGGGGGTCGGAACACTGAAGCTTTCTTT. Encoded protein: CSAPEGGRNTEAFF.

The rearrangement joins TRBV9 to TRBJ2-5, with D tentatively TRBD2 (6 bases). V lost 4 bases and J lost 5, with 12 bases in between. Germline CDR1 reads SGDLS; CDR2 reads YYNGEE. The CDR3 extends over 13 amino acids. The chain's CDR3 is CASSPTSRETQYF. CDR3 sequence (DNA): TGTGCCAGCAGCCCAACTAGCCGGGAGACCCAGTACTTC.

This clonotype was recorded a few times. The chain is built from TRBV12-3 or TRBV12-4 and TRBJ2-1, with D possibly called TRBD1 or TRBD2 (5 bases each). This CDR3 comprises 15 residues. V was trimmed by 4 bases and J by 9 bases, leaving 19 bases between them. Here the CDR3 reads CASSYPGPMLAEQFF. DNA for the CDR3: TGTGCCAGCAGTTACCCGGGACCAATGTTGGCTGAGCAGTTCTTC.

This clonotype was seen more than once but under ten times. This rearrangement joins TRBV4-1 to TRBJ2-7; the D is unclear. The CDR3 spans 17 residues. Trimming shortened V by 0 bases and J by 3 bases, and 18 bases separated the two germline ends. Germline V gene lookup returns CDR1 MGHRA and CDR2 YSYEKL. The CDR3 DNA reads as TGCGCCAGCAGCCAAGATGACGGACCCAGATTGGTCTACGAGCAGTACTTC. It yields the protein CASSQDDGPRLVYEQYF.

This clonotype was found a few times. The CDR3, as DNA: TGTGCCAGCAGTGGGAGGGTACTAGCGGGGGGCCGGAGCTCCTACGAGCAGTACTTC. Encoded protein: CASSGRVLAGGRSSYEQYF. This sequence joins TRBV25-1 and TRBJ2-7, with 12 bases matching TRBD2. This CDR3 spans 19 amino acids. Germline V gene data show CDR1 as MGHDK and CDR2 as SYGVNS. V dropped 4 bases and J dropped 0; count of bases not matched to a gene: 13.

This clonotype was recorded many times. This chain links TRBV20-1 with TRBJ2-3, with 7 bases fitting TRBD2. This CDR3 region has 15 residues. V trimming: 6 bases; J trimming: 2 bases; junction bases outside the gene matches: 11. Germline CDR1 reads DFQATT; CDR2 reads SNEGSKA (reference sequence). The CDR3 nucleotides read TGCAGTGCCCCCGGACTAGGAGAGACCACAGATACGCAGTATTTT. The encoded protein is CSAPGLGETTDTQYF.

The gene calls are TRBV10-1 and TRBJ2-1; no firm D call. Germline V lookup: CDR1 WNHNN, CDR2 SYGVQD (reference sequence). V lost 0 bases and J 3 bases, leaving 9 bases between the germline ends. The CDR3 has 15 amino acids. The CDR3 DNA reads as TGCGCCAGCAGTGAGTCCGGGCACGGCTACAATGAGCAGTTCTTC. Its translation: CASSESGHGYNEQFF.

This clonotype was observed a few times. The chain uses TRBV6-5 and TRBJ2-7; a possible D gene is TRBD1 (5 bases). CDR1 is MNHEY and CDR2 is SVGAGI in the germline V gene. V dropped 2 bases and J dropped 2 bases, with 10 bases sitting between them. This CDR3 has 14 amino acids. CDR3 sequence (DNA): TGTGCCAGCAGTTACACGCAGGGTCCCTACGAGCAGTACTTC. It translates to CASSYTQGPYEQYF.

CDR3 region: CSARPGGRGADTQYF. The CDR3 DNA sequence: TGCAGTGCTCGCCCCGGAGGCAGGGGGGCGGATACGCAGTATTTT. The genes are TRBV20-1 and TRBJ2-3; tentative D call: TRBD1 (7 bases). The CDR3 totals 15 residues. Between the trimmed V and J ends, which lost 5 bases and 6 bases, there was a span of 21 bases. Germline V lookup: CDR1 DFQATT, CDR2 SNEGSKA (reference sequence).

The genes are TRBV27 and TRBJ2-1; D possibly matches TRBD1 or TRBD2 (5 bases each). The CDR3 runs to 15 residues. Germline V gene lookup returns CDR1 MNHEY and CDR2 SMNVEV (reference sequence). Trimming took off 7 bases at V and 4 bases at J, with 17 bases between the two ends. The CDR3 bases are TGTGCCAGCACCCTCACCGGGACGGTTTACAATGAGCAGTTCTTC. Translated, it gives CASTLTGTVYNEQFF.

The chain couples TRBV28 to TRBJ2-2; D is uncertain. Trimming shortened V by 5 bases and J by 4 bases, and 20 bases separated the two germline ends. Germline values: CDR1 MDHEN, CDR2 SYDVKM. This CDR3 is 17 amino acids long. CDR3 in DNA: TGTGCCAGCAGTCCCCCAGAAGGGCCGTCGGGCACCGGGGAGCTGTTTTTT. It yields the protein CASSPPEGPSGTGELFF.

This clonotype occurred a few times. V is TRBV12-3 or TRBV12-4 and J is TRBJ1-3, with D hard to call. Trimming stripped 3 bases from V and 2 bases from J, with 8 bases between. This CDR3 region has 14 residues. The CDR3 sequence: CASSLGGPGNTIYF. The CDR3 DNA is TGTGCCAGCAGTTTGGGAGGGCCTGGAAACACCATATATTTT.

The chain recombines TRBV20-1 with TRBJ2-6; TRBD2 is a possible D gene (6 bases). Germline loops: CDR1 DFQATT, CDR2 SNEGSKA (reference sequence). CDR3 size: 12 residues. V dropped 3 bases and J dropped 15 bases, with 15 bases sitting between them. In DNA form, the CDR3 reads TGCAGTGCTAGGGAGGGAACGGGAGCCCTGACTTTC. It translates to CSAREGTGALTF.